One and the same sample provided the 26 T cell receptor beta chains below, sequenced in a study of technical replicates of blood from a few donors. Some clones are missing from TCRdb's copy, which holds only in-frame ones; the method was immunoSEQ multiplex PCR. The table has approximately 89,000 clones, approximately 94% seen once. Sequencing was carried out using T cells isolated from PBMCs. These receptors were collected from a human donor in good health.

This chain joins TRBV30 and TRBJ2-7; no clear D. The CDR3 consists of 14 residues. CDR1 GTSNPN and CDR2 SVGIG come from the germline V gene (reference sequence). With 5 bases removed from V and 0 bases from J, the gap between germline ends came to 14 bases. In nucleotides, the CDR3 is TGTGCCTGGGGAGCTTCCCGGAGCTCCTACGAGCAGTACTTC. Translating it yields CAWGASRSSYEQYF.

This chain links TRBV5-6 with TRBJ2-1; 9 nucleotides line up with TRBD2. Germline V lookup: CDR1 SGHDT, CDR2 YYEEEE. CDR3 length: 17 amino acids. V trimming: 5 bases; J trimming: 1 base; junction bases outside the gene matches: 10. DNA of the CDR3: TGTGCCAGCAGAACGCAACCGAGCGGGAGGTCCTACAATGAGCAGTTCTTC. This translates into CASRTQPSGRSYNEQFF.

The rearrangement links TRBV27 to TRBJ1-1; TRBD1 aligns across 7 bases. Germline CDR1 reads MNHEY; CDR2 reads SMNVEV (reference sequence). This CDR3 contains 17 residues. V was clipped by 0 bases and J by 5 bases; unmatched bases: 12. CDR3 bases: TGTGCCAGCAGTTTATCTGGGGTAGGAGGGGGCCGGACTGAAGCTTTCTTT. Translation: CASSLSGVGGGRTEAFF.

The gene calls are TRBV11-3 and TRBJ1-4; D gene uncertain. The germline V gene encodes CDR1 SGHNT and CDR2 YENEEA. V lost 5 bases and J 5 bases, leaving 6 bases between the germline ends. This CDR3 is built from 12 residues. CDR3 protein: CASSAYNEKLFF. The DNA for the CDR3 is TGTGCCAGCAGCGCCTACAATGAAAAACTGTTTTTT.

The chain combines TRBV6-5 with TRBJ1-1, with 8 bases lining up with TRBD1. Unmatched junction bases numbered 7, after V lost 1 base and J lost 3 bases. Germline lookup yields CDR1 MNHEY and CDR2 SVGAGI. This CDR3 region has 16 residues. The CDR3 DNA is TGTGCCAGCAGTTACTATCAGGGGGCGGTTTACACTGAAGCTTTCTTT. Protein product: CASSYYQGAVYTEAFF.

The chain carries TRBV6-1 and TRBJ1-1, with TRBD1 matching over 8 bases. Looked up from germline, CDR1 is MNHNS and CDR2 is SASEGT. The CDR3 consists of 16 residues. The V segment lost 1 base and the J segment 0 bases; nucleotides outside the gene matches: 4. The CDR3: CASSEGGQAVNTEAFF. CDR3 bases: TGTGCCAGCAGTGAAGGGGGACAGGCTGTGAACACTGAAGCTTTCTTT.

The J gene is TRBJ2-1, the V gene TRBV28; 14 nucleotides align to TRBD2. Germline V gene sequence: CDR1 MDHEN, CDR2 SYDVKM. V was clipped by 10 bases and J by 4 bases; unmatched bases: 9. The CDR3 covers 16 residues. CDR3 nucleotides: TGTGCCACTTGGGGACTAGCGGGAGAAAGATACAATGAGCAGTTCTTC. As protein: CATWGLAGERYNEQFF.

The V and J genes are TRBV10-1 and TRBJ1-3, with D unresolved. V dropped 6 bases and J dropped 0 bases, with 9 bases sitting between them. Germline CDR1 and CDR2: WNHNN and SYGVQD (reference sequence). The CDR3 totals 14 residues. The CDR3 loop is CASSPTSSGNTIYF. The DNA for the CDR3 is TGCGCCAGCAGCCCTACTAGCTCTGGAAACACCATATATTTT.

V gene TRBV13 combines with J gene TRBJ2-7, with 11 bases fitting TRBD1. Trimming at V came to 5 bases and at J to 3 bases, leaving 6 bases not matched to a gene. CDR1 PRHDT and CDR2 FYEKMQ come from the germline V gene (reference sequence). The CDR3 is 15 amino acids. The CDR3 sequence is CASSQGTGGYYEQYF. DNA of the CDR3: TGTGCCAGCAGCCAAGGGACAGGGGGGTACTACGAGCAGTACTTC.

The V call is TRBV5-1, the J call TRBJ1-4; D is unresolved. The length of the CDR3 is 13 residues. The ends were cut back, 0 bases at V and 5 bases at J, with 5 bases in the middle. The V gene's germline CDR1 is SGHRS and CDR2 YFSETQ. The CDR3 reads CASSLGGNEKLFF. CDR3 bases: TGCGCCAGCAGCTTGGGAGGGAATGAAAAACTGTTTTTT.

This sequence joins TRBV6-1 and TRBJ1-5; tentatively, D is TRBD1 (5 bases). Trimming took off 8 bases at V and 1 base at J, with 15 bases between the two ends. Germline lookup yields CDR1 MNHNS and CDR2 SASEGT. This CDR3 comprises 15 residues. CDR3 nucleotide sequence: TGTGCCAGCTATGAGCAGGGATGGAGCAATCAGCCCCAGCATTTT. Translation: CASYEQGWSNQPQHF.

The rearrangement joins TRBV4-1 to TRBJ2-7; no definite D call. CDR1 is MGHRA, CDR2 YSYEKL, per germline. With 0 bases removed from V and 3 bases from J, the gap between germline ends came to 12 bases. The CDR3 covers 15 residues. The CDR3 reads CASSQERNSYYEQYF. In DNA form, the CDR3 reads TGCGCCAGCAGCCAAGAAAGGAACAGCTACTACGAGCAGTACTTC.

This chain joins TRBV5-4 and TRBJ2-5; D unclear. The V end was cut by 4 bases, the J end by 2 bases, with 15 bases between. Germline V gene lookup returns CDR1 SGHNT and CDR2 YYREEE (reference sequence). The CDR3 has 15 residues. Written as DNA, the CDR3 is TGTGCCAGCAGCCCCGACTCCGACGGGCAAGAGACCCAGTACTTC. Encoded protein: CASSPDSDGQETQYF.

V is TRBV10-3 and J is TRBJ1-1; D unclear. V was pared by 4 bases and J by 7 bases, with 10 bases between. The CDR3 has 12 residues. Germline lookup yields CDR1 ENHRY and CDR2 SYGVKD. The CDR3 sequence: CAISAGDLEAFF. CDR3 DNA: TGTGCCATCAGTGCCGGAGATCTTGAAGCTTTCTTT.

The chain uses TRBV6-1 and TRBJ2-7, with 8 bases fitting TRBD1. The germline V gene has CDR1 MNHNS and CDR2 SASEGT. CDR3 length: 14 amino acids. V lost 4 bases, J lost 0 bases, and 2 bases stayed unmatched. The CDR3 DNA reads as TGTGCCAGCAGTGGACAGGGGAGCTCCTACGAGCAGTACTTC. Protein sequence: CASSGQGSSYEQYF.

The chain recombines TRBV6-6 with TRBJ1-3; no clear D gene. The germline CDR1 and CDR2 sequences are MNHNY and SVGAGI (reference sequence). Trimming removed 6 bases from V and 4 bases from J, with 13 bases in between. The CDR3 has 14 amino acids. The CDR3 bases are TGTGCCAGCAGCCGACTGTCCGGGGGAAACACCATATATTTT. Translated, it gives CASSRLSGGNTIYF.

The chain uses TRBV5-6 and TRBJ2-3, with D possibly being TRBD1 (5 bases). Trimming removed 4 bases at V and 1 base at J, with 16 bases between. The CDR3 runs to 16 residues. Germline CDR1 reads SGHDT; CDR2 reads YYEEEE. The CDR3 bases are TGTGCCAGCAGCCTTCGTAGGGGCGCGGGCACAGATACGCAGTATTTT. It encodes CASSLRRGAGTDTQYF.

This chain joins TRBV30 and TRBJ2-3, with D hard to call. CDR3 size: 12 residues. The germline CDR1 and CDR2 sequences are GTSNPN and SVGIG (reference sequence). V was pared by 1 base and J by 3 bases, with 5 bases between. CDR3 amino acids: CAWSATTDTQYF. The CDR3, as DNA: TGTGCCTGGAGTGCTACGACAGATACGCAGTATTTT.

A note on this clone: In the same sample, other DNA sequences code for this CDR3. The V call is TRBV4-1, the J call TRBJ2-5, with 7 bases identical to TRBD1. In germline, CDR1 is MGHRA, CDR2 YSYEKL. This CDR3 is built from 13 residues. Trimming removed 5 bases from V and 2 bases from J; junction bases left unmatched: 2. The CDR3 bases are TGCGCCAGCAGCTTGGGACAGCAAGAGACCCAGTACTTC. Protein product: CASSLGQQETQYF.

The chain recombines TRBV7-6 with TRBJ2-3; D unresolved. Germline V gives CDR1 SGHVS, CDR2 FNYEAQ. Trimming left V 1 base short and J 3 bases short, with 8 bases between. The CDR3 has 14 residues. The CDR3 nucleotides read TGTGCCAGCAGCTTAGGATTAGCTACAGATACGCAGTATTTT. This encodes CASSLGLATDTQYF.

CDR3 region: CASRRDRGYEKLFF. In DNA, the CDR3 is TGTGCCAGCAGGCGGGACAGGGGGTATGAAAAACTGTTTTTT. The chain employs TRBV6-5 and TRBJ1-4; 11 bases agree with TRBD1. The CDR3 runs 14 residues. Looked up from germline, CDR1 is MNHEY and CDR2 is SVGAGI. The J segment lost 6 bases and the V segment lost 6 bases, leaving 3 bases of the junction unmatched.

The chain joins TRBV18 to TRBJ1-1, with D tentatively TRBD1 (6 bases). Germline V CDR1 and CDR2: KGHSH, LQKENI. This CDR3 comprises 18 residues. The V gene lost 2 bases and the J gene lost 1 base, with 20 bases spanning the gap. CDR3 protein: CASSPETPWDTGNTEAFF. For the CDR3, the DNA is TGTGCCAGCTCACCAGAAACCCCGTGGGACACAGGGAACACTGAAGCTTTCTTT.

This chain connects TRBV10-1 to TRBJ2-5; 8 bases match TRBD2. J gave up 4 bases and V 6 bases, and 7 bases lay outside the gene matches. CDR3 length equals 14 residues. Germline V CDR1 and CDR2: WNHNN, SYGVQD (reference sequence). The CDR3 bases are TGCGCCAGCAGAGGGAGCGGGAGTAGAGAGACCCAGTACTTC. This codes for CASRGSGSRETQYF.

In this sample, this clone turned up once. V usage is TRBV7-2 and J usage is TRBJ2-1; 7 bases fit TRBD2. The V and J ends lost 10 bases and 5 bases, in that order; junction bases with no gene match: 14. The CDR3 runs to 15 residues. Germline lookup yields CDR1 SGHTA and CDR2 FQGNSA. The CDR3 DNA reads as TGTGCCATCAACGAATGGCGGGGGACTGACAATGAGCAGTTCTTC. Residues: CAINEWRGTDNEQFF.

V gene TRBV6-4 combines with J gene TRBJ2-7; D might be TRBD1 (5 bases). This CDR3 region has 13 residues. Between the trimmed V and J ends, which lost 4 bases and 3 bases, there was a span of 10 bases. Germline assignment: CDR1 MRHNA and CDR2 SNTAGT. The CDR3 protein is CASSVDRDYEQYF. Here the CDR3 DNA reads TGTGCCAGCAGTGTTGACAGAGACTACGAGCAGTACTTC.

The CDR3 reads CASSPTSDHYEQYF. The CDR3 bases are TGTGCCAGCTCACCGACTAGCGACCATTACGAGCAGTACTTC. The genes are TRBV18 and TRBJ2-7; the match to TRBD2 covers 8 bases. CDR3 length: 14 residues. Looked up from germline, CDR1 is KGHSH and CDR2 is LQKENI. V shed 3 bases, J shed 4 bases, and the junction held 5 bases outside the gene matches.